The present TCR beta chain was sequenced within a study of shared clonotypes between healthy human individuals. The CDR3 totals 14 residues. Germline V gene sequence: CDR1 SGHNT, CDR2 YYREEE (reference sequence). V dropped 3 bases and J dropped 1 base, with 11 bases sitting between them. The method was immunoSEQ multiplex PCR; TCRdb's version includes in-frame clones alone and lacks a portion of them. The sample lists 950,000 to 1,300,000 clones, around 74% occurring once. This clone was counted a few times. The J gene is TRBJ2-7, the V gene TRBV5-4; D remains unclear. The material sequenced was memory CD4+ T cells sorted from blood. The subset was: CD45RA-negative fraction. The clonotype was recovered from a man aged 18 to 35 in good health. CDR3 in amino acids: CASSSNGGSYEQYF. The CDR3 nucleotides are TGTGCCAGCAGCTCTAACGGCGGATCCTACGAGCAGTACTTC.